The sequence of this TCR beta chain was determined in a study of CD8 T cells in ankylosing spondylitis. A single record per CDR3 protein comes from TCRdb applying MiXCR to the 5' RACE reads. In the table there are 250,000 to 400,000 distinct CDR3 sequences, around a tenth of which are singletons. V lost 0 bases to trimming and J lost 9 bases, with 12 bases between them. Looked up from germline, CDR1 is LGHDT and CDR2 is YNNKEL (reference sequence). There are 14 residues in the CDR3. This clonotype occurred a few times. The TCR sequence derives from a female donor with ankylosing spondylitis or in good health (not recorded which). The chain is built from TRBV3-1 and TRBJ2-1; no clear D gene. The sequenced sample was blood, either unsorted or a sorted T cell fraction (not recorded which). This CDR3 reads CASSQDQPVGEQFF. The CDR3, as DNA: TGTGCCAGCAGCCAAGATCAGCCCGTGGGTGAGCAGTTCTTC.